This entry is about one T cell receptor (beta chain). Repertoires were generated with immunoSEQ multiplex PCR, while TCRdb's copy carries only in-frame clones and drops some. The sample holds some 48,000 clones; approximately 95% are singletons and the top ten take more than 0.8%. The sample originates from a study of blood T cell repertoires in COVID-19. Study background: Collection of acute and convalescent COVID-19 samples took place in the United States, Italy and Spain.

CDR1 and CDR2 from the germline V gene are SGHDN and FVKESK. The CDR3 is 16 amino acids. V was clipped by 2 bases and J by 4 bases; unmatched bases: 8. The TCR originated in a man aged 55-75 years with COVID-19, enrolled during active disease. The specimen sequenced was peripheral blood. This chain uses TRBV14 with TRBJ2-1; 7 bases map to TRBD1. In DNA, the CDR3 is TGTGCCAGCAGCCAACGTGACAGGGTGGGATACAATGAGCAGTTCTTC. Encoded protein: CASSQRDRVGYNEQFF.